This TCR beta chain was found in a study of blood T cell repertoires in COVID-19. Study information: Sites across the United States, Italy and Spain contributed samples from acute and convalescent COVID-19.

Germline CDR1 reads GTSNPN; CDR2 reads SVGIG (reference sequence). The CDR3 sequence is 14 residues long. Trimming left V 2 bases short and J 4 bases short, with 14 bases between. The table came from immunoSEQ multiplex PCR; TCRdb's copy has only in-frame clones and leaves some out. This table holds about 73,000 clones, around 70% found once. The specimen was peripheral blood. The TCR originated in a man in his sixties with acute or convalescent COVID-19. This chain connects TRBV30 to TRBJ2-5, with D possibly TRBD2 on 6 matching bases. CDR3 loop: CAWSRRGIGETQYF. The DNA of the CDR3 is TGTGCCTGGAGTAGGAGGGGAATCGGAGAGACCCAGTACTTC.